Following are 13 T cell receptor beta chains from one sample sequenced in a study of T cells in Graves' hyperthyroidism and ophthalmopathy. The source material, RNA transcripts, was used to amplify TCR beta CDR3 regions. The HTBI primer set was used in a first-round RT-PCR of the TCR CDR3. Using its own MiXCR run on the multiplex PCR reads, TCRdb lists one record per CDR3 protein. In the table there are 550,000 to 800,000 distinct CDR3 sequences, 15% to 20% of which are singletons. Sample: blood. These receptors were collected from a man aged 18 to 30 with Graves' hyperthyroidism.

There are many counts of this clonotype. The CDR3 nucleotides are TGTGCCAGCAGTTTAGTCACAGCCAATCAGCCCCAGCATTTT. It yields the protein CASSLVTANQPQHF. This sequence joins TRBV28 and TRBJ1-5; D is undetermined. The length of the CDR3 is 14 residues. V shed 2 bases and J shed 3 bases, with 8 bases lying between them. Germline V lookup: CDR1 MDHEN, CDR2 SYDVKM.

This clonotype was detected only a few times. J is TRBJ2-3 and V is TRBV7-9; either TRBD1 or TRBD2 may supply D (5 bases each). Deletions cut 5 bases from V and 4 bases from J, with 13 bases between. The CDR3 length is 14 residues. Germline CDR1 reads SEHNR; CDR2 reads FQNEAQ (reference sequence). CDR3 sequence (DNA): TGTGCCAGCAGCCTACGCCTGGGGGCAGATACGCAGTATTTT. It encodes CASSLRLGADTQYF.

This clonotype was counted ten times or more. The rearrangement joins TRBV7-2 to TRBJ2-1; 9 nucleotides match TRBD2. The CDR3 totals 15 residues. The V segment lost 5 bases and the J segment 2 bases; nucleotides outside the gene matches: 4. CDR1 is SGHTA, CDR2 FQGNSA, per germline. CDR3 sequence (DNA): TGTGCCAGCAGCCTAGTAGCGGGAGCCTACAATGAGCAGTTCTTC. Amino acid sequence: CASSLVAGAYNEQFF.

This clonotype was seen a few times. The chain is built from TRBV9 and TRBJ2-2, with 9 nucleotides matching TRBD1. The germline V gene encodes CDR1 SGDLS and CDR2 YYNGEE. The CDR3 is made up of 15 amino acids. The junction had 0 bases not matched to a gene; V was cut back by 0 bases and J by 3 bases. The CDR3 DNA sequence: TGTGCCAGCAGCGTAGGGGACAGGGACACCGGGGAGCTGTTTTTT. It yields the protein CASSVGDRDTGELFF.

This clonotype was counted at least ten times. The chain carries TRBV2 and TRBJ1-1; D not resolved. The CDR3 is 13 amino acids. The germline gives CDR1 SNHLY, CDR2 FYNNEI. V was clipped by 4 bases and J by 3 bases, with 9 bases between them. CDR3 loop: CASSVRHDTEAFF. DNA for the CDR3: TGTGCCAGCAGTGTGCGGCACGACACTGAAGCTTTCTTT.

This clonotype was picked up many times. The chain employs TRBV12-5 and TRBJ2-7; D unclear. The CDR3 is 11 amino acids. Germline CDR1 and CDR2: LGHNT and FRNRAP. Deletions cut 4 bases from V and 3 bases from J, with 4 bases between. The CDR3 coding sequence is TGTGCTAGTGGTTCGGGCTACGAGCAGTACTTC. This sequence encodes CASGSGYEQYF.

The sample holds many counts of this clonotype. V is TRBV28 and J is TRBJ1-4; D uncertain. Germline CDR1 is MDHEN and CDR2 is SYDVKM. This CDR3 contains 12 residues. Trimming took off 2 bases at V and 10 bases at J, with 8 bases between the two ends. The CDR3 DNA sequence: TGTGCCAGCAGTTTACAACCCCGAAAACTGTTTTTT. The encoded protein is CASSLQPRKLFF.

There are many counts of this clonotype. The CDR3 DNA follows: TGTGCCAGCAGTGCCGACACAGGTGGCACCGGGGAGCTGTTTTTT. Its translation is CASSADTGGTGELFF. The chain carries TRBV12-3 or TRBV12-4 and TRBJ2-2, with a weak D call TRBD1 (5 bases). The CDR3 spans 15 residues. Trimming cost V 5 bases and J 4 bases, with 14 bases left between them.

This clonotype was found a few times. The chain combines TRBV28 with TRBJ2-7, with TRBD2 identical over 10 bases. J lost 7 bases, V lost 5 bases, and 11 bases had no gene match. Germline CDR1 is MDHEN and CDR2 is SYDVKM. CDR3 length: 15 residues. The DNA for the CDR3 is TGTGCCAGCAGTGGGGGGCAAGCGGGAGGGGGGGAGCAGTACTTC. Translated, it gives CASSGGQAGGGEQYF.

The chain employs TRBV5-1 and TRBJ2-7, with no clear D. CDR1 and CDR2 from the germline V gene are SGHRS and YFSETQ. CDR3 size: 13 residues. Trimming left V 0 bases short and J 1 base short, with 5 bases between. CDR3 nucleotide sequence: TGCGCCAGCAGCTTGGACCAGTCCTACGAGCAGTACTTC. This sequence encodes CASSLDQSYEQYF.

CDR3 nucleotide sequence: TGTGCCAGCAGCGTAGACACTAACTATGGCTACACCTTC. The encoded protein is CASSVDTNYGYTF. The chain uses TRBV9 and TRBJ1-2; D call uncertain. The ends were cut back, 0 bases at V and 0 bases at J, with 3 bases in the middle. CDR3 length: 13 amino acids. CDR1 and CDR2 (germline): SGDLS, YYNGEE.

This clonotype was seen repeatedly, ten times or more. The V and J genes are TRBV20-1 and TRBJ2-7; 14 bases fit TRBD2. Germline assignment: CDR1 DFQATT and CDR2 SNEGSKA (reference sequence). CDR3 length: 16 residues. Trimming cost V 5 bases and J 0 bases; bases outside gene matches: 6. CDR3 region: CSAAGTSGRHSYEQYF. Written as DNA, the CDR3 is TGCAGTGCTGCCGGGACTAGCGGGAGACACTCCTACGAGCAGTACTTC.

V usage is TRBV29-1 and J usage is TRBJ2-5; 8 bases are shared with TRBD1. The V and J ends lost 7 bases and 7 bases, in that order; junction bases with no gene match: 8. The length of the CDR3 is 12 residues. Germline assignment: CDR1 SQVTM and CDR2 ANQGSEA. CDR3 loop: CSALTGVGTQYF. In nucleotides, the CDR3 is TGCAGCGCCTTGACAGGGGTCGGGACCCAGTACTTC.